This T cell receptor (beta chain) was retrieved from a study of T cell responses to AZD1222 COVID-19 vaccine. Study conclusions and caveats: Close to half of all spike-specific TCRs reportedly target regions of the variants that are unmutated. Samples come after the peak T cell response, not at day 14. Donors were largely white British and mainly female; clonal diversity was possibly underestimated.

Generated by immunoSEQ multiplex PCR, the TCRdb table keeps only in-frame clones and is missing some. The sample records fewer than 250,000 clones, around 92% being singletons. About this clone: Its cognate antigen is unknown.

Sequences were derived from peripheral blood, sampled on day 0 of AZD1222 vaccination. This clonotype originated in an adult in good health.

The CDR3 loop reads CASSDLRVPEAFF. The CDR3 DNA reads TGTGCCAGCAGTGACCTCAGGGTTCCTGAAGCTTTCTTT. V is TRBV7-3 and J is TRBJ1-1; TRBD1 is a possible D gene (5 bases). The length of the CDR3 is 13 residues. Looked up from germline, CDR1 is SGHTA and CDR2 is FQGTGA. Trimming took 6 bases from V and 6 from J, leaving 14 bases between them.